This T cell receptor beta chain derives from a study of blood T cell repertoires in COVID-19. V lost 0 bases to trimming and J lost 5 bases; unmatched junction nucleotides: 5. CDR1 and CDR2 (germline): SGHRS, YFSETQ. This CDR3 contains 15 residues. Repertoires were generated with immunoSEQ multiplex PCR, while TCRdb's copy carries only in-frame clones and drops some. The table lists fewer than 700,000 clones, roughly 89% of them singletons. Sample: peripheral blood. The sequence was obtained from a woman aged 50 to 60 with COVID-19, enrolled during active disease. This chain links TRBV5-1 with TRBJ2-3; the match to TRBD1 covers 8 bases. The CDR3 sequence: CASSLDQGAIDTQYF. The CDR3 nucleotides are TGCGCCAGCAGCTTGGACCAGGGGGCGATAGATACGCAGTATTTT.